This TCR beta chain derives from a study of T cells in Graves' hyperthyroidism and ophthalmopathy. About the study: Blood from the periphery was taken at initial diagnosis, before any treatment. Study-wide points: The model forecast ophthalmopathy, anticipating it by a median roughly 6.3 months before onset. Peripheral blood also featured most of the thyroid clonotypes expanded above 0.001.

What was amplified from RNA transcripts were TCR beta CDR3 regions. First-round RT-PCR with HTBI primers amplified the TCR CDR3 region. MiXCR, run by TCRdb on the multiplex PCR reads, gives a single entry per CDR3 protein. This sample has 400,000 to 600,000 distinct CDR3 sequences, with about 15% found just once. The CDR3 spans 14 residues. V lost 1 base to trimming and J lost 7 bases; unmatched junction nucleotides: 5. Germline loops: CDR1 MDHEN, CDR2 SYDVKM. As concerns this clonotype: Its specificity is not known.

Ophthalmopathy patients had Clinical Activity Score at least 3, NOSPECS grade at least 4, duration under 3 months. The sequencing sample was made of blood. V and J are TRBV28 and TRBJ2-5; TRBD2 aligns across 8 bases. This sequence originates from a woman aged 30 to 39 with Graves' ophthalmopathy. The CDR3 bases are TGTGCCAGCAGTTTATTGGCCGGGGGGGGGACCCAGTACTTC. It yields the protein CASSLLAGGGTQYF.